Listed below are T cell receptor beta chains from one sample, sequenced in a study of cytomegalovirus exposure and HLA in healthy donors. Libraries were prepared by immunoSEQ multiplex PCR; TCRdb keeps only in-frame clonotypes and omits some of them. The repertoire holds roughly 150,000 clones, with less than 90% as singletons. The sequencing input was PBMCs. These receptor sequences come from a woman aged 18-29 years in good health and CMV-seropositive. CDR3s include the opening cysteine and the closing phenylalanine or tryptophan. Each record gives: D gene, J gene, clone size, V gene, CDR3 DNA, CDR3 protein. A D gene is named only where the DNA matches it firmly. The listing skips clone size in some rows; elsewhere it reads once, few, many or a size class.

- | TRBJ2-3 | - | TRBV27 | TGTGCCAGCAGTTTGGGGGGGGCTAGGACAGATACGCAGTATTTT | CASSLGGARTDTQYF
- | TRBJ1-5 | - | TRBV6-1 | TGTGCCAGCAGTGAAAACAGGCGACAGCCCCAGCATTTT | CASSENRRQPQHF
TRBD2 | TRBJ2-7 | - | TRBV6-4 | TGTGCCAGCAGTAGGGTTCTAGCGGTGTACGAGCAGTACTTC | CASSRVLAVYEQYF
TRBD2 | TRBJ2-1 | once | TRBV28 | TGTGCCAGCAGTCTGCTAGCGGACTCCTACAATGAGCAGTTCTTC | CASSLLADSYNEQFF
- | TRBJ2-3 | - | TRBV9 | TGTGCCAGCAGCGCGACGCAGGGGACCCCCACAGATACGCAGTATTTT | CASSATQGTPTDTQYF
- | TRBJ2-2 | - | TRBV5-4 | TGTGCCAGCAGCTGGGCCGACACCGGGGAGCTGTTTTTT | CASSWADTGELFF
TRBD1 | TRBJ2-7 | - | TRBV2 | TGTGCCAGCAGCTGGACAGGGACCTACGAGCAGTACTTC | CASSWTGTYEQYF
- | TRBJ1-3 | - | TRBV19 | TGTGCCAGTAGTTCCCTCTCTGGAAACACCATATATTTT | CASSSLSGNTIYF
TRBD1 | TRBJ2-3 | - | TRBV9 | TGTGCCAGCAGCGTCCGACAGGGCTCAGATACGCAGTATTTT | CASSVRQGSDTQYF
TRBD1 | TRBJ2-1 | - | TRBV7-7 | TGTGCTAGCAGCTTAAGGTTTCCGGGACAGGGTGACAATGAGCAGTTCTTC | CASSLRFPGQGDNEQFF
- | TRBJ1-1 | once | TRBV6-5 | TGTGCCAGCAGTAGGACATTAAACACTGAAGCTTTCTTT | CASSRTLNTEAFF